The 21 T cell receptor beta chains below were found in one sample sequenced in a study of beta chain features in type 1 diabetes. Study-wide findings and caveats: Type 1 diabetes patients had TCRB CDR3s that were shorter (moderately but significantly so) in all four CD4+ subsets.

Their antigens are not known. Expressed TCRB transcripts were sequenced because the isolated RNA had all been reverse transcribed beforehand. The table came from immunoSEQ multiplex PCR; TCRdb's copy has only in-frame clones and leaves some out. The repertoire consists of 20,000 to 25,000 clones, with about 50% occurring once and the leading ten covering roughly 0.35%. The sample taken for sequencing was stem cell memory CD4+ T cells from blood. Receptors originate from a man between 18 and 35 years old with type 1 diabetes.

V and J are TRBV29-1 and TRBJ2-5; no definite D call. Germline V gives CDR1 SQVTM, CDR2 ANQGSEA. The CDR3 is 14 amino acids. V shed 0 bases and J shed 5 bases, with 13 bases lying between them. CDR3 loop: CSVEDPRIAETQYF. In DNA form, the CDR3 reads TGCAGCGTTGAAGATCCCAGGATTGCTGAGACCCAGTACTTC.

This chain uses TRBV18 with TRBJ1-1, with D possibly being TRBD1 (5 bases). CDR3 length equals 13 residues. Trimming cost V 0 bases and J 8 bases, with 10 bases left between them. CDR1 and CDR2 from the germline V gene are KGHSH and LQKENI. CDR3 sequence reads: CASSPPSQGEAFF. The CDR3 nucleotides read TGTGCCAGCTCACCACCCTCGCAGGGAGAAGCTTTCTTT.

This sequence joins TRBV5-1 and TRBJ2-7; possible D gene TRBD2, 6 bases. Per the germline V gene, CDR1 is SGHRS and CDR2 is YFSETQ. The CDR3 loop spans 16 amino acids. V was shortened by 4 bases and J by 0 bases, with 17 bases between the two germline ends. The DNA of the CDR3 is TGCGCCAGCAGCCCGTCTTTTCGGGGGAGCTCCTACGAGCAGTACTTC. This gives the protein CASSPSFRGSSYEQYF.

The rearrangement links TRBV5-1 to TRBJ2-7, with D possibly matching TRBD2 (6 bases). This CDR3 is built from 13 residues. Germline lookup yields CDR1 SGHRS and CDR2 YFSETQ. V was shortened by 4 bases and J by 13 bases, with 21 bases between the two germline ends. CDR3: CASSPIVGLKAYF. Here the CDR3 DNA reads TGCGCCAGCAGCCCCATCGTAGGACTAAAAGCTTACTTC.

The chain employs TRBV27 and TRBJ2-7; D might be TRBD2 (5 bases). Germline V gives CDR1 MNHEY, CDR2 SMNVEV (reference sequence). The CDR3 length is 15 residues. V lost 4 bases, J lost 6 bases, and 19 bases lay in between. CDR3 protein: CASSSSSGSYLEQYF. Written as DNA, the CDR3 is TGTGCCAGCAGTTCTAGTAGTGGGAGCTATCTCGAGCAGTACTTC.

The genes are TRBV18 and TRBJ2-4; 16 bases fit TRBD2. After removal of 3 bases from V and 6 bases from J, the junction contained 8 bases not matched to a gene. CDR1 and CDR2 (germline): KGHSH, LQKENI. This CDR3 spans 18 amino acids. In nucleotides, the CDR3 is TGTGCCAGCTCACCCCCGGGACTAGCGGGGGGGACCGGAAACATTCAGTACTTC. Protein: CASSPPGLAGGTGNIQYF. Variable domain in full (rest from reference TRBV18 and TRBJ2-4): NAGVMQNPRHLVRRRGQEARLRCSPMKGHSHVYWYRQLPEEGLKFMVYLQKENIIDESGMPKERFSAEFPKEGPSILRIQQVVRGDSAAYFCASSPPGLAGGTGNIQYFGAGTRLSVL.

This clone was counted a few times. The chain joins TRBV2 to TRBJ2-7; 13 positions match TRBD2. This CDR3 is built from 16 residues. J lost 3 bases, V lost 8 bases, and 10 bases had no gene match. Germline assignment: CDR1 SNHLY and CDR2 FYNNEI. The CDR3 DNA sequence: TGTGCCAGCCGGAGGACTAGCGGGGGCCGTATCTACGAGCAGTACTTC. This sequence encodes CASRRTSGGRIYEQYF.

With respect to this clone: A junction end diverges from the germline sequence, so it may reflect a read error. CDR3 nucleotides: TGTGCCAGCAGCTGGCGGGGGACAGGGGGCTATAGTTCACCCCTCCACTTT. It translates to CASSWRGTGGYSSPLHF. This chain uses TRBV13 with TRBJ1-6; 12 nucleotides match TRBD1. CDR3 length: 17 residues. The germline CDR1 and CDR2 sequences are PRHDT and FYEKMQ (reference sequence).

This clone was picked up one time. This chain joins TRBV7-8 and TRBJ2-3, with 9 bases lining up with TRBD1. The CDR3 sequence is 15 residues long. V trimming: 2 bases; J trimming: 1 base; junction bases outside the gene matches: 1. Per germline, CDR1 SGHVS and CDR2 FQNEAQ. CDR3 sequence reads: CASSLRTGGTDTQYF. CDR3 nucleotide sequence: TGTGCCAGCAGCTTAAGGACAGGGGGCACAGATACGCAGTATTTT.

V usage is TRBV28 and J usage is TRBJ1-1; unclear D gene. CDR1 and CDR2 from the germline V gene are MDHEN and SYDVKM. V was shortened by 6 bases and J by 1 base, with 15 bases between the two germline ends. The CDR3 runs to 15 residues. CDR3 DNA: TGTGCCAGCAGACATGTGAGGTCGGCGAACACTGAAGCTTTCTTT. It yields the protein CASRHVRSANTEAFF.

The chain joins TRBV6-1 to TRBJ1-4; 9 bases agree with TRBD1. CDR3 size: 15 residues. The J segment lost 3 bases and the V segment lost 7 bases, leaving 6 bases of the junction unmatched. Germline V gene sequence: CDR1 MNHNS, CDR2 SASEGT. As DNA, the CDR3 is TGTGCCAGCAACAAACAGGGGGCGTCTAATGAAAAACTGTTTTTT. Its protein is CASNKQGASNEKLFF.

This sequence joins TRBV18 and TRBJ2-2, with 13 bases identical to TRBD2. Germline V gives CDR1 KGHSH, CDR2 LQKENI. The CDR3 runs 17 residues. Trimming removed 0 bases from V and 7 bases from J; junction bases left unmatched: 5. Here the CDR3 reads CASSPPGLAGLRGELFF. CDR3 coding DNA: TGTGCCAGCTCACCACCGGGACTAGCGGGATTACGCGGGGAGCTGTTTTTT.

The V call is TRBV6-1, the J call TRBJ2-5; 12 nucleotides match TRBD2. This CDR3 has 15 residues. Germline V gene sequence: CDR1 MNHNS, CDR2 SASEGT. J gave up 4 bases and V 9 bases, and 9 bases lay outside the gene matches. CDR3 nucleotides: TGTGCCAGTGTCCTCCTAGCGGGAGGGCGAGAGACCCAGTACTTC. It encodes CASVLLAGGRETQYF.

This clone was recorded a few times. The chain joins TRBV5-1 to TRBJ2-5; a weak D match, TRBD1 (6 bases). V lost 2 bases to trimming and J lost 3 bases, with 17 bases between them. The germline CDR1 and CDR2 sequences are SGHRS and YFSETQ. This CDR3 spans 16 amino acids. The CDR3 loop reads CASSFFPGTREETQYF. The CDR3 bases are TGCGCCAGCAGCTTCTTTCCCGGGACAAGGGAAGAGACCCAGTACTTC.

V and J are TRBV29-1 and TRBJ1-1, with D maybe TRBD1 (5 bases). Between the trimmed V and J ends, which lost 3 bases and 2 bases, there was a span of 10 bases. Per germline, CDR1 SQVTM and CDR2 ANQGSEA. There are 13 residues in the CDR3. Here the CDR3 reads CSVDARVNTEAFF. CDR3 DNA: TGCAGCGTTGATGCCAGGGTAAACACTGAAGCTTTCTTT.

J is TRBJ2-5 and V is TRBV11-2; 10 positions agree with TRBD2. Trimming cost V 1 base and J 9 bases; bases outside gene matches: 11. The CDR3 runs 16 residues. Germline V gene data show CDR1 as SGHAT and CDR2 as FQNNGV. The CDR3 is CASSLVASGSNKAQYF. Here the CDR3 DNA reads TGTGCCAGCAGCTTAGTTGCTAGCGGGAGCAATAAGGCCCAGTACTTC.

This clone was seen a few times. This chain links TRBV29-1 with TRBJ1-1, with a weak D call TRBD1 (5 bases). The germline V gene has CDR1 SQVTM and CDR2 ANQGSEA. This CDR3 has 11 amino acids. Trimming pared 7 bases from V and 0 bases from J, leaving 6 bases between. CDR3 in amino acids: CSADMNTEAFF. In DNA form, the CDR3 reads TGCAGCGCGGACATGAACACTGAAGCTTTCTTT.

This clone was found a few times. V usage is TRBV29-1 and J usage is TRBJ2-1; D perhaps matches TRBD2 (5 bases). The CDR3 contains 15 residues. The V end was cut by 0 bases, the J end by 12 bases, with 21 bases between. CDR1 SQVTM and CDR2 ANQGSEA come from the germline V gene. The CDR3, as DNA: TGCAGCGTTGAAGATCATAATGTTAGGGAGTTGGTGCAGTTCTTC. Encoded protein: CSVEDHNVRELVQFF.

This clone was counted a few times. The chain uses TRBV7-2 and TRBJ2-1; no clear D gene. V dropped 2 bases and J dropped 8 bases, with 4 bases sitting between them. The germline CDR1 and CDR2 sequences are SGHTA and FQGNSA. The CDR3 runs 11 residues. The DNA of the CDR3 is TGTGCCAGCAGCTTACGTTATGAGCAGTTCTTC. Encoded protein: CASSLRYEQFF.

The CDR3 region is CASSRSVLRRNNSPLHF. CDR3 in DNA: TGTGCCAGTAGCCGATCCGTGTTGAGGAGAAATAATTCACCCCTCCACTTT. The genes are TRBV19 and TRBJ1-6; no clear D gene. The CDR3 is 17 residues long. CDR1 LNHDA and CDR2 SQIVND come from the germline V gene (reference sequence). The germline V and J ends were trimmed by 6 bases and 5 bases, with 20 bases remaining between them.

This rearrangement joins TRBV10-3 to TRBJ2-1; TRBD2 is a possible D gene (5 bases). This CDR3 comprises 14 residues. Trimming took 6 bases from V and 0 from J, leaving 9 bases between them. The germline V gene encodes CDR1 ENHRY and CDR2 SYGVKD. CDR3 sequence reads: CAIRGADSYNEQFF. The CDR3 DNA is TGTGCCATCAGAGGAGCGGACTCCTACAATGAGCAGTTCTTC.